These 8 T cell receptor beta chains were sequenced from one sample in a study of cytomegalovirus exposure and HLA in healthy donors. Data came from immunoSEQ multiplex PCR; TCRdb stores just in-frame clones and leaves some out. Seen here are 150,000 to 200,000 clones, about 89% observed once, and the top ten hold roughly 3%. Sequencing was done on a sample of PBMCs. The source of these receptors is a woman between 18 and 29 years old in good health and CMV-seropositive.

The genes are TRBV28 and TRBJ1-1; D unresolved. Trimming removed 1 base from V and 4 bases from J, with 7 bases in between. CDR3 length: 13 residues. Germline CDR1 and CDR2: MDHEN and SYDVKM. CDR3 region: CASSLYSGTEAFF. The DNA for the CDR3 is TGTGCCAGCAGTTTATACTCAGGCACTGAAGCTTTCTTT.

The J gene is TRBJ1-2, the V gene TRBV21-1; the table's D gene call, TRBD1, was not cross checked with the DNA. TRBV21-1 is recorded as a pseudogene. The CDR3 is 12 residues long. This CDR3 is CAPASGLGGYTF. For the CDR3, the DNA is TGTGCCCCGGCGTCTGGCCTGGGCGGCTACACCTTC.

V is TRBV5-1 and J is TRBJ1-6; possibly TRBD1 for D (5 bases). Germline V gene data show CDR1 as SGHRS and CDR2 as YFSETQ. There are 15 residues in the CDR3. Between the trimmed V and J ends, which lost 1 base and 5 bases, there was a span of 10 bases. The CDR3 loop reads CASSLTGPDNSPLHF. DNA for the CDR3: TGCGCCAGCAGCTTGACAGGCCCCGATAATTCACCCCTCCACTTT.

This clone has only one observation. One end of the junction does not line up with germline, which may come from a read error. V gene TRBV2 combines with J gene TRBJ1-1; 7 positions match TRBD1. The CDR3 totals 14 residues. The germline V gene encodes CDR1 SNHLY and CDR2 FYNNEI. The CDR3 spells CASREGALKTEAFF. CDR3 DNA: TGTGCCAGCAGGGAGGGGGCGCTGAAGACTGAAGCTTTCTTT.

CDR3 protein: CATPNPLISGVPYEQYF. DNA of the CDR3: TGTGCCACCCCTAACCCCCTAATTAGCGGGGTCCCCTACGAGCAGTACTTC. This chain joins TRBV15 and TRBJ2-7, with 8 bases lining up with TRBD2. CDR3 size: 17 residues. Germline V gene data show CDR1 as LNHNV and CDR2 as YYDKDF (reference sequence). The trim removed 8 bases at V and 2 bases at J, leaving 17 bases unmatched.

This chain joins TRBV13 and TRBJ2-7, with 7 bases matching TRBD1. The germline CDR1 and CDR2 sequences are PRHDT and FYEKMQ (reference sequence). V shed 6 bases and J 0 bases; nucleotides not matched to a gene: 2. The CDR3 is made up of 13 amino acids. CDR3 in amino acids: CASRGDSSYEQYF. The CDR3 coding sequence is TGTGCCAGCAGGGGGGACAGCTCCTACGAGCAGTACTTC.

This chain joins TRBV27 and TRBJ2-6; the D gene is possibly TRBD2 (5 bases). The CDR3 extends over 18 amino acids. From germline, CDR1 is MNHEY and CDR2 SMNVEV (reference sequence). V lost 5 bases, J lost 0 bases, and 17 bases lay in between. CDR3 loop: CASSLRDPRGSGANVLTF. The CDR3 DNA reads as TGTGCCAGCAGTCTCCGGGATCCGAGAGGCTCTGGGGCCAACGTCCTGACTTTC.

This chain uses TRBV18 with TRBJ1-2; D gene ambiguous. Looked up from germline, CDR1 is KGHSH and CDR2 is LQKENI. V was cut by 3 bases and J by 7 bases, with 12 bases left in between. CDR3 length: 13 residues. As DNA, the CDR3 is TGTGCCAGCTCACCTTACGAGGAAGGTGGCTACACCTTC. Translation: CASSPYEEGGYTF.